This TCR beta chain is from a study of T cells in Graves' hyperthyroidism and ophthalmopathy. What was amplified from RNA transcripts were TCR beta CDR3 regions. The HTBI set primed first-round TCR CDR3 RT-PCR. In TCRdb, the multiplex PCR reads were re-called with MiXCR into one record per CDR3 protein. The table records 400,000 to 550,000 distinct CDR3 sequences, around 14% of them present only once. Looked up from germline, CDR1 is GTSNPN and CDR2 is SVGIG (reference sequence). This CDR3 contains 13 residues. V dropped 3 bases and J dropped 0 bases, with 6 bases sitting between them. This TCR was recovered from a woman aged 18-29 years with Graves' hyperthyroidism. Sequencing was done on a sample of blood. The genes are TRBV30 and TRBJ1-5, with D hard to call. The CDR3 coding sequence is TGTGCCTGGAGACAATATAGCAATCAGCCCCAGCATTTT. As protein: CAWRQYSNQPQHF. Combining the CDR3 with reference TRBV30 and TRBJ1-5 gives the whole variable domain SQTIHQWPATLVQPVGSPLSLECTVEGTSNPNLYWYRQAAGRGLQLLFYSVGIGQISSEVPQNLSASRPQDRQFILSSKKLLLSDSGFYLCAWRQYSNQPQHFGDGTRLSIL.